What follows are 24 T cell receptor beta chains derived from one specimen sequenced in a study of HIV-infected patients and healthy controls. TCRdb processed the 5' RACE reads anew with MiXCR; each CDR3 protein has one entry. The table includes around 58,000 distinct CDR3 sequences, roughly a fifth detected once. The specimen sequenced was CD4+ T cells from blood. The receptor source for this set is a human donor in good health.

The chain combines TRBV19 with TRBJ2-1; 10 bases fit TRBD2. The CDR3 runs to 17 residues. With V trimmed by 3 bases and J by 0 bases, 5 bases remained unmatched. Germline V gene data show CDR1 as LNHDA and CDR2 as SQIVND (reference sequence). CDR3: CASSIRSGGASYNEQFF. CDR3 DNA sequence: TGTGCCAGTAGTATCCGGAGCGGGGGGGCCTCCTACAATGAGCAGTTCTTC. The variable domain in full, completed from reference TRBV19 and TRBJ2-1, reads DGGITQSPKYLFRKEGQNVTLSCEQNLNHDAMYWYRQDPGQGLRLIYYSQIVNDFQKGDIAEGYSVSREKKESFPLTVTSAQKNPTAFYLCASSIRSGGASYNEQFFGPGTRLTVL.

The V and J genes are TRBV7-9 and TRBJ1-3; unclear D gene. The germline V gene has CDR1 SEHNR and CDR2 FQNEAQ (reference sequence). The CDR3 has 12 residues. Between the trimmed V and J ends, which lost 3 bases and 5 bases, there was a span of 5 bases. The CDR3 region is CASSLDRNTIYF. The CDR3 DNA is TGTGCCAGCAGCTTGGACCGAAACACCATATATTTT.

V and J are TRBV12-3 or TRBV12-4 and TRBJ1-2, with TRBD1 identical over 7 bases. Germline trimming cut 3 bases from V and 14 bases from J; bases unmatched to any gene: 6. This CDR3 is built from 11 residues. The CDR3: CASSFGQVRTF. The CDR3, as DNA: TGTGCCAGCAGTTTCGGACAGGTCCGAACCTTC.

The sample holds many counts of this clonotype. V is TRBV7-2 and J is TRBJ1-2, with 7 bases fitting TRBD1. The CDR3 has 14 residues. Germline lookup yields CDR1 SGHTA and CDR2 FQGNSA. Trimming at V came to 1 base and at J to 6 bases, leaving 5 bases not matched to a gene. The CDR3 reads CASSLGSQGNGYTF. CDR3 sequence (DNA): TGTGCCAGCAGCTTAGGTTCACAGGGGAATGGCTACACCTTC.

This rearrangement joins TRBV5-1 to TRBJ2-2; D ambiguous. CDR3 length: 15 amino acids. V was trimmed by 5 bases and J by 0 bases, leaving 11 bases between them. Germline V gene sequence: CDR1 SGHRS, CDR2 YFSETQ. The CDR3 is CASSLGATNTGELFF. In nucleotides, the CDR3 is TGCGCCAGCAGTTTAGGAGCCACGAACACCGGGGAGCTGTTTTTT.

In this sample, this clonotype turned up a few times. The genes are TRBV20-1 and TRBJ2-3; D gene unclear. CDR3 size: 11 residues. Germline V lookup: CDR1 DFQATT, CDR2 SNEGSKA (reference sequence). Between the trimmed V and J ends, which lost 3 bases and 7 bases, there was a span of 8 bases. CDR3 protein: CSARVGHTQYF. The CDR3 nucleotides read TGCAGTGCTAGGGTTGGTCATACGCAGTATTTT.

The chain combines TRBV7-3 with TRBJ2-3; TRBD2 agrees at 15 bases. This CDR3 spans 16 amino acids. V lost 4 bases to trimming and J lost 4 bases; unmatched junction nucleotides: 3. The germline CDR1 and CDR2 sequences are SGHTA and FQGTGA. The CDR3 region is CASSSGLAGGSDTQYF. The CDR3 coding sequence is TGTGCCAGCAGCTCAGGACTAGCGGGGGGGTCAGATACGCAGTATTTT.

The sample holds many counts of this clonotype. J is TRBJ2-3 and V is TRBV20-1, with 12 bases that match TRBD2. J was trimmed by 6 bases and V by 1 base; bases with no gene match: 8. Germline V gene sequence: CDR1 DFQATT, CDR2 SNEGSKA (reference sequence). This CDR3 has 16 residues. The DNA of the CDR3 is TGCAGTGCTAGAGCCGATCCGACTAGCGGGAGCGATACGCAGTATTTT. This translates into CSARADPTSGSDTQYF.

This clonotype was counted only a few times. The chain carries TRBV12-5 and TRBJ1-6, with TRBD1 as a possible D gene (5 bases). Germline V gene data show CDR1 as LGHNT and CDR2 as FRNRAP. CDR3 size: 14 residues. V was cut by 6 bases and J by 7 bases, with 13 bases left in between. The CDR3 sequence: CASGPDSQNSPLHF. As DNA, the CDR3 is TGTGCTAGTGGCCCTGACAGCCAGAATTCACCCCTCCACTTT.

The rearrangement links TRBV29-1 to TRBJ2-2; 8 positions match TRBD1. The CDR3 has 14 amino acids. Germline-derived CDR1 and CDR2 are SQVTM and ANQGSEA. Losses at the gene ends were 5 bases for V and 5 bases for J; bases not matched to a gene: 7. CDR3 residues: CSVSGTGATGELFF. CDR3 sequence (DNA): TGCAGCGTTTCCGGGACAGGCGCTACCGGGGAGCTGTTTTTT.

V and J are TRBV5-4 and TRBJ1-2; D gene ambiguous. Germline-derived CDR1 and CDR2 are SGHNT and YYREEE (reference sequence). V was shortened by 1 base and J by 7 bases, with 8 bases between the two germline ends. The CDR3 consists of 12 residues. The CDR3 protein is CASSLPQVGYTF. CDR3 DNA: TGTGCCAGCAGCTTGCCGCAGGTTGGCTACACCTTC.

The chain employs TRBV28 and TRBJ2-1, with TRBD2 matching 14 bases. The CDR3 loop spans 14 amino acids. CDR1 is MDHEN and CDR2 is SYDVKM in the germline V gene. J was trimmed by 13 bases and V by 11 bases; bases with no gene match: 13. The DNA of the CDR3 is TGTGCCGGACGCGGGGGACTAGCGGGAGTTTTACAGTTCTTC. This codes for CAGRGGLAGVLQFF.

This clonotype was seen a handful of times. This chain joins TRBV29-1 and TRBJ1-1; TRBD1 matches 8 bases. The CDR3 spans 16 residues. Trimming cost V 1 base and J 0 bases; bases outside gene matches: 7. CDR1 and CDR2 from the germline V gene are SQVTM and ANQGSEA. CDR3 in amino acids: CSVEVRTGPMNTEAFF. The CDR3 DNA follows: TGCAGCGTTGAAGTTCGGACAGGGCCCATGAACACTGAAGCTTTCTTT. Variable domain in full (rest from reference TRBV29-1 and TRBJ1-1): SAVISQKPSRDICQRGTSLTIQCQVDSQVTMMFWYRQQPGQSLTLIATANQGSEATYESGFVIDKFPISRPNLTFSTLTVSNMSPEDSSIYLCSVEVRTGPMNTEAFFGQGTRLTVV.

This clonotype was recorded at least ten times. The J gene is TRBJ1-6, the V gene TRBV11-2; a possible D gene is TRBD1 (5 bases). Germline CDR1 is SGHAT and CDR2 is FQNNGV. This CDR3 region has 15 residues. Trimming stripped 1 base from V and 9 bases from J, with 13 bases between. CDR3 residues: CASSLAGTAGSPLHF. CDR3 sequence (DNA): TGTGCCAGCAGCTTAGCCGGGACGGCGGGTTCACCCCTCCACTTT.

A few counts support this clonotype. The rearrangement joins TRBV5-1 to TRBJ1-2; no clear D gene. Trimming cost V 0 bases and J 4 bases, with 10 bases left between them. The CDR3 length is 14 residues. CDR1 and CDR2 from the germline V gene are SGHRS and YFSETQ. The CDR3 loop is CASSLANGFYGYTF. CDR3 sequence (DNA): TGCGCCAGCAGCTTGGCTAACGGTTTCTATGGCTACACCTTC.

The chain recombines TRBV6-5 with TRBJ2-7, with TRBD2 identical over 10 bases. The CDR3 is made up of 14 amino acids. Germline V CDR1 and CDR2: MNHEY, SVGAGI. Trimming cost V 6 bases and J 5 bases; bases outside gene matches: 7. CDR3 region: CASRPPGLANEQYF. CDR3 nucleotides: TGTGCCAGCAGACCACCGGGACTAGCGAACGAGCAGTACTTC.

The V call is TRBV7-2, the J call TRBJ1-6, with TRBD1 matching over 8 bases. Trimming removed 1 base from V and 12 bases from J; junction bases left unmatched: 5. Germline loops: CDR1 SGHTA, CDR2 FQGNSA. The CDR3 sequence is 14 residues long. CDR3 residues: CASSLEQGGKPLHF. The CDR3 DNA follows: TGTGCCAGCAGCTTAGAACAGGGGGGTAAACCCCTCCACTTT.

This clonotype appeared many times. The chain couples TRBV20-1 to TRBJ1-2; 7 bases line up with TRBD1. J was trimmed by 5 bases and V by 0 bases; bases with no gene match: 0. CDR3 length equals 12 residues. The germline V gene has CDR1 DFQATT and CDR2 SNEGSKA (reference sequence). CDR3 sequence (DNA): TGCAGTGCTAGAGAACAGGGGTATGGCTACACCTTC. Protein sequence: CSAREQGYGYTF.

This clonotype was observed a handful of times. This chain joins TRBV27 and TRBJ1-2; 7 nucleotides align to TRBD1. CDR3 length equals 14 residues. Germline V gene lookup returns CDR1 MNHEY and CDR2 SMNVEV (reference sequence). The junction had 6 bases not matched to a gene; V was cut back by 1 base and J by 7 bases. In DNA form, the CDR3 reads TGTGCCAGCAGTTTATGGAACAGGGGCGGTGGCTACACCTTC. Translating gives CASSLWNRGGGYTF.

This clonotype occurred many times. This chain uses TRBV4-3 with TRBJ2-2, with D possibly matching TRBD1 (6 bases). Germline CDR1 and CDR2: LGHNA and YSLEER. The V and J ends lost 3 bases and 5 bases respectively, with 7 bases between them. The CDR3 consists of 13 residues. The CDR3: CASSQDRTGELFF. In DNA form, the CDR3 reads TGCGCCAGCAGCCAGGACAGAACCGGGGAGCTGTTTTTT.

This chain uses TRBV5-1 with TRBJ2-3; TRBD1 or TRBD2 may be the D gene (6 bases each). V was pared by 3 bases and J by 4 bases, with 18 bases between. The CDR3 covers 16 residues. Germline CDR1 SGHRS, CDR2 YFSETQ. The DNA of the CDR3 is TGCGCCAGCAGCTCCCCCGTGGGGGGCTTACCAGATACGCAGTATTTT. This encodes CASSSPVGGLPDTQYF.

The chain combines TRBV30 with TRBJ2-7; tentative D call: TRBD2 (5 bases). V shed 0 bases and J shed 7 bases, with 22 bases lying between them. Germline V gene sequence: CDR1 GTSNPN, CDR2 SVGIG (reference sequence). The CDR3 loop spans 16 amino acids. This CDR3 is CAWSVLGSQRLREQYF. The CDR3 bases are TGTGCCTGGAGTGTACTGGGCTCGCAGCGGTTGAGGGAGCAGTACTTC. The full variable domain, rest sourced from reference TRBV30 and TRBJ2-7, is SQTIHQWPATLVQPVGSPLSLECTVEGTSNPNLYWYRQAAGRGLQLLFYSVGIGQISSEVPQNLSASRPQDRQFILSSKKLLLSDSGFYLCAWSVLGSQRLREQYFGPGTRLTVT.

The chain has TRBV29-1 and TRBJ1-1; 9 bases agree with TRBD1. The V and J ends lost 6 bases and 0 bases, in that order; junction bases with no gene match: 2. The CDR3 contains 13 residues. Per the germline V gene, CDR1 is SQVTM and CDR2 is ANQGSEA. CDR3 bases: TGCAGCGTCGGACAGGGGTTGAACACTGAAGCTTTCTTT. As protein: CSVGQGLNTEAFF. The variable domain in full, completed from reference TRBV29-1 and TRBJ1-1, reads SAVISQKPSRDICQRGTSLTIQCQVDSQVTMMFWYRQQPGQSLTLIATANQGSEATYESGFVIDKFPISRPNLTFSTLTVSNMSPEDSSIYLCSVGQGLNTEAFFGQGTRLTVV.

The rearrangement uses TRBV9 and TRBJ2-2; 13 positions match TRBD2. CDR3 size: 15 residues. Germline-derived CDR1 and CDR2 are SGDLS and YYNGEE. V lost 3 bases and J lost 6; bases outside the gene matches: 2. The CDR3 region has the DNA TGTGCCAGCAGCGCTACTAGCGGGGGGGCCGGGGAGCTGTTTTTT. This sequence encodes CASSATSGGAGELFF.